One sample yielded the 4 T cell receptor beta chains listed below, sequenced in a study of CD8 T cells in ankylosing spondylitis. From the 5' RACE reads, TCRdb called clonotypes with MiXCR, one entry per CDR3 protein. The sample lists roughly 200,000 distinct CDR3 sequences; 9.5% to 15% were seen once. Sequencing was carried out using blood, either unsorted or a sorted T cell fraction (not recorded which). The receptors come from a male donor with ankylosing spondylitis or in good health (not recorded which).

The sample holds a few counts of this clonotype. The J gene is TRBJ2-1, the V gene TRBV4-1; maybe TRBD2 (5 bases). V was trimmed by 4 bases and J by 5 bases, leaving 12 bases between them. Germline V lookup: CDR1 MGHRA, CDR2 YSYEKL. The CDR3 runs 14 residues. The DNA of the CDR3 is TGCGCCAGCAGCCCCGACGGACTCAACAATGAGCAGTTCTTC. It encodes CASSPDGLNNEQFF.

Only a few counts were recorded for this clonotype. V is TRBV4-1 and J is TRBJ2-1, with TRBD2 matching over 7 bases. J was trimmed by 6 bases and V by 4 bases; bases with no gene match: 12. This CDR3 comprises 16 residues. CDR1 is MGHRA and CDR2 is YSYEKL in the germline V gene. In nucleotides, the CDR3 is TGCGCCAGCAGCCCCGCGAACCCGGCTAGCGGCAATGAGCAGTTCTTC. It is translated as CASSPANPASGNEQFF.

The chain recombines TRBV4-1 with TRBJ2-2, with 8 nucleotides matching TRBD2. Germline V gene data show CDR1 as MGHRA and CDR2 as YSYEKL. The V gene end was trimmed by 4 bases and the J gene end by 6 bases; junction bases not matched to a gene: 22. CDR3 length: 20 residues. This CDR3 reads CASSPLEDSGGPGLAGELFF. The CDR3 bases are TGCGCCAGCAGCCCGCTTGAAGACTCGGGGGGGCCTGGCCTGGCCGGGGAGCTGTTTTTT.

This clonotype was observed a handful of times. This rearrangement joins TRBV3-1 to TRBJ2-7; possibly TRBD1 for D (6 bases). CDR1 and CDR2 (germline): LGHDT, YNNKEL (reference sequence). There are 16 residues in the CDR3. Trimming removed 0 bases from V and 3 bases from J, with 15 bases in between. CDR3 protein: CASSQDSRGVHYEQYF. CDR3 sequence (DNA): TGTGCCAGCAGCCAAGATTCCAGGGGAGTTCACTACGAGCAGTACTTC.